The 11 T cell receptor beta chains below were found in one sample sequenced in a study of blood T cell repertoires in COVID-19. Repertoires were generated with immunoSEQ multiplex PCR, while TCRdb's copy carries only in-frame clones and drops some. The sample records tens of thousands of clones, 87% being singletons. Sequences were obtained from peripheral blood. The receptors were sampled from a male donor with acute or convalescent COVID-19.

The J gene is TRBJ2-5, the V gene TRBV19, with D possibly being TRBD2 (6 bases). CDR3 size: 16 residues. Germline-derived CDR1 and CDR2 are LNHDA and SQIVND (reference sequence). V was trimmed by 5 bases and J by 2 bases, leaving 18 bases between them. CDR3 DNA sequence: TGTGCCAGTAGTCCCGGTTGGGGGGAACCTCAAGAGACCCAGTACTTC. This translates into CASSPGWGEPQETQYF.

The DNA of the CDR3 is TGTGCCAGTAGCCCCGGGGGAGACTACAATGAGCAGTTCTTC. Protein: CASSPGGDYNEQFF. The chain is built from TRBV19 and TRBJ2-1, with D possibly being TRBD2 (6 bases). V dropped 6 bases and J dropped 3 bases, with 12 bases sitting between them. Germline V gives CDR1 LNHDA, CDR2 SQIVND (reference sequence). This CDR3 is 14 amino acids long.

V and J are TRBV21-1 and TRBJ2-7; no check of the table's D call, TRBD1, against the DNA was made. TRBV21-1 is annotated as a pseudogene. The CDR3 has 13 residues. As DNA, the CDR3 is TGTGCCAGCAGCCCCGACAGGGCCTACGAGCAGTACTTC. Translated, it gives CASSPDRAYEQYF.

The V call is TRBV12-3 or TRBV12-4, the J call TRBJ2-2; maybe TRBD2 (6 bases). Deletions cut 7 bases from V and 7 bases from J, with 13 bases between. The CDR3 totals 13 residues. CDR3 bases: TGTGCCAGCATTACACCAGCGGGCGGGGAGCTGTTTTTT. This codes for CASITPAGGELFF.

The chain employs TRBV14 and TRBJ2-1; no firm D call. Germline CDR1 SGHDN, CDR2 FVKESK. V was pared by 4 bases and J by 9 bases, with 13 bases between. The CDR3 runs to 13 residues. As DNA, the CDR3 is TGTGCCAGCAGCCGCGCCCTCAAGAGTGAGCAGTTCTTC. It encodes CASSRALKSEQFF.

The chain links TRBV7-8 to TRBJ2-7, with D possibly TRBD1 on 6 matching bases. Trimming removed 0 bases at V and 3 bases at J, with 6 bases between. Looked up from germline, CDR1 is SGHVS and CDR2 is FQNEAQ. This CDR3 is built from 13 residues. DNA of the CDR3: TGTGCCAGCAGCTTAGCACAGGGCTACGAGCAGTACTTC. Encoded protein: CASSLAQGYEQYF.

The chain employs TRBV7-9 and TRBJ1-4; D call uncertain. V lost 5 bases and J 8 bases, leaving 9 bases between the germline ends. Germline CDR1 SEHNR, CDR2 FQNEAQ (reference sequence). The CDR3 consists of 12 residues. Here the CDR3 reads CASSPGGEKLFF. CDR3 DNA sequence: TGTGCCAGCAGCCCCGGCGGCGAAAAACTGTTTTTT.

The V call is TRBV19, the J call TRBJ2-5; possibly TRBD2 for D (7 bases). Deletions cut 5 bases from V and 4 bases from J, with 17 bases between. The germline V gene encodes CDR1 LNHDA and CDR2 SQIVND (reference sequence). The CDR3 length is 15 residues. CDR3 sequence reads: CASSPRGGDRETQYF. CDR3 in DNA: TGTGCCAGTAGTCCCCGAGGGGGGGACCGAGAGACCCAGTACTTC.

The chain employs TRBV2 and TRBJ1-1, with D perhaps TRBD1 (5 bases). There are 13 residues in the CDR3. From germline, CDR1 is SNHLY and CDR2 FYNNEI. Trimming cost V 1 base and J 10 bases, with 13 bases left between them. The CDR3 here is CASSEGLQGGAFF. For the CDR3, the DNA is TGTGCCAGCAGTGAAGGGCTCCAGGGTGGAGCTTTCTTT.

This rearrangement joins TRBV6-6 to TRBJ1-2, with a weak D call TRBD1 (6 bases). V was shortened by 8 bases and J by 4 bases, with 14 bases between the two germline ends. Germline CDR1 MNHNY, CDR2 SVGAGI (reference sequence). This CDR3 is built from 13 residues. The CDR3 protein is CASSGQSLYGYTF. The CDR3 nucleotides are TGTGCCAGCTCCGGACAGTCACTCTATGGCTACACCTTC.

The J gene is TRBJ2-3, the V gene TRBV3-1 (or the pseudogene TRBV3-2); 7 nucleotides line up with TRBD2. The CDR3 is made up of 15 amino acids. V lost 4 bases and J lost 4; bases outside the gene matches: 8. In germline, CDR1 is LGHDT, CDR2 YNNKEL (reference sequence). The CDR3 here is CASSPQRGIADTQYF. The CDR3 coding sequence is TGTGCCAGCAGCCCGCAGCGGGGTATAGCAGATACGCAGTATTTT.